These 18 T cell receptor beta chains were all obtained from the same sample, sequenced in a study of T cell responses to AZD1222 COVID-19 vaccine. Only in-frame clones appear in the TCRdb table, and some are missing; sequencing was by immunoSEQ multiplex PCR. The data hold some 93,000 clones, with around 89% observed a single time. Sequencing was performed on peripheral blood, taken 28 days after the second AZD1222 dose. All receptors come from an adult who received the AZD1222 COVID-19 vaccine.

V gene TRBV7-2 combines with J gene TRBJ2-7; no definite D call. This CDR3 has 15 amino acids. CDR1 is SGHTA and CDR2 is FQGNSA in the germline V gene. V shed 2 bases and J shed 1 base, with 12 bases lying between them. The CDR3 coding sequence is TGTGCCAGCAGCTTACTTCCAACAGATTCCTACGAGCAGTACTTC. Its protein is CASSLLPTDSYEQYF.

V is TRBV28 and J is TRBJ1-2; no clear D gene. CDR3 size: 14 residues. Trimming pared 6 bases from V and 5 bases from J, leaving 16 bases between. The germline CDR1 and CDR2 sequences are MDHEN and SYDVKM. The CDR3 is CASSVAAIGYGYTF. The CDR3 DNA reads TGTGCCAGCAGCGTGGCAGCCATCGGTTATGGCTACACCTTC.

The chain couples TRBV5-1 to TRBJ1-3; D is uncertain. The germline V gene encodes CDR1 SGHRS and CDR2 YFSETQ. V dropped 4 bases and J dropped 2 bases, with 16 bases sitting between them. The CDR3 has 16 residues. The CDR3: CASSLNPLLAGNTIYF. The CDR3 DNA reads TGCGCCAGCAGCCTAAACCCTTTGTTGGCTGGAAACACCATATATTTT. The full variable domain, its missing parts supplied by reference TRBV5-1 and TRBJ1-3, is KAGVTQTPRYLIKTRGQQVTLSCSPISGHRSVSWYQQTPGQGLQFLFEYFSETQRNKGNFPGRFSGRQFSNSRSEMNVSTLELGDSALYLCASSLNPLLAGNTIYFGEGSWLTVV.

The chain combines TRBV25-1 with TRBJ1-4; D not certain. The CDR3 contains 14 residues. V was pared by 3 bases and J by 6 bases, with 11 bases between. Germline lookup yields CDR1 MGHDK and CDR2 SYGVNS. This CDR3 is CASSEGRGYEKLFF. CDR3 DNA: TGTGCCAGCAGTGAGGGCCGGGGATATGAAAAACTGTTTTTT. Using reference TRBV25-1 and TRBJ1-4 for the parts outside the CDR3, the full variable domain is EADIYQTPRYLVIGTGKKITLECSQTMGHDKMYWYQQDPGMELHLIHYSYGVNSTEKGDLSSESTVSRIRTEHFPLTLESARPSHTSQYLCASSEGRGYEKLFFGSGTQLSVL.

The gene calls are TRBV5-1 and TRBJ1-5; the D is unclear. The CDR3 contains 17 residues. V was trimmed by 6 bases and J by 2 bases, leaving 21 bases between them. The germline V gene encodes CDR1 SGHRS and CDR2 YFSETQ. The CDR3 sequence: CASTLIRTSKGNQPQHF. The DNA for the CDR3 is TGCGCCAGCACACTTATCCGGACGTCTAAGGGCAATCAGCCCCAGCATTTT. Filled out from reference TRBV5-1 and TRBJ1-5, the complete variable domain reads KAGVTQTPRYLIKTRGQQVTLSCSPISGHRSVSWYQQTPGQGLQFLFEYFSETQRNKGNFPGRFSGRQFSNSRSEMNVSTLELGDSALYLCASTLIRTSKGNQPQHFGDGTRLSIL.

The chain combines TRBV5-6 with TRBJ2-3, with TRBD1 identical over 8 bases. Unmatched junction bases numbered 3, after V lost 0 bases and J lost 3 bases. Germline CDR1 reads SGHDT; CDR2 reads YYEEEE. This CDR3 contains 15 residues. In DNA, the CDR3 is TGTGCCAGCAGCTTGGCCAGGGGGCTTACAGATACGCAGTATTTT. Its translation: CASSLARGLTDTQYF. The full variable domain, completed using reference TRBV5-6 and TRBJ2-3, is DAGVTQSPTHLIKTRGQQVTLRCSPKSGHDTVSWYQQALGQGPQFIFQYYEEEERQRGNFPDRFSGHQFPNYSSELNVNALLLGDSALYLCASSLARGLTDTQYFGPGTRLTVL.

The rearrangement joins TRBV11-2 to TRBJ1-5; no definite D call. Trimming removed 1 base at V and 2 bases at J, with 9 bases between. The CDR3 is 15 amino acids. The V gene's germline CDR1 is SGHAT and CDR2 FQNNGV. The CDR3 loop reads CASSLGGQGNQPQHF. The CDR3 DNA reads TGTGCCAGCAGCTTAGGGGGTCAGGGCAATCAGCCCCAGCATTTT.

The gene calls are TRBV11-2 and TRBJ1-5; a weak D match, TRBD1 (6 bases). V was clipped by 3 bases and J by 1 base, with 10 bases between them. The germline V gene encodes CDR1 SGHAT and CDR2 FQNNGV. The CDR3 loop spans 15 amino acids. Here the CDR3 DNA reads TGTGCCAGCAGCTTGGGGGGCGGAAGCAATCAGCCCCAGCATTTT. Amino acid sequence: CASSLGGGSNQPQHF. The full variable domain, in which reference TRBV11-2 and TRBJ1-5 provide the parts outside the CDR3, is EAGVAQSPRYKIIEKRQSVAFWCNPISGHATLYWYQQILGQGPKLLIQFQNNGVVDDSQLPKDRFSAERLKGVDSTLKIQPAKLEDSAVYLCASSLGGGSNQPQHFGDGTRLSIL.

The chain links TRBV7-6 to TRBJ2-7, with 9 bases lining up with TRBD1. Unmatched junction bases numbered 10, after V lost 6 bases and J lost 7 bases. This CDR3 has 14 residues. Germline loops: CDR1 SGHVS, CDR2 FNYEAQ. The CDR3 loop reads CASSLPGQGGEQYF. The CDR3, as DNA: TGTGCCAGCAGTTTACCGGGACAGGGTGGTGAGCAGTACTTC.

A single count supports this clone. The rearrangement links TRBV7-2 to TRBJ1-5, with D unresolved. V dropped 0 bases and J dropped 5 bases, with 11 bases sitting between them. The CDR3 runs to 15 residues. Germline V lookup: CDR1 SGHTA, CDR2 FQGNSA. CDR3 residues: CASSLAAPGDQPQHF. The CDR3 nucleotides read TGTGCCAGCAGCTTAGCAGCCCCCGGAGATCAGCCCCAGCATTTT.

The chain has TRBV7-9 and TRBJ2-6, with D unresolved. The CDR3 spans 16 residues. Trimming cost V 2 bases and J 0 bases, with 8 bases left between them. Germline V gene sequence: CDR1 SEHNR, CDR2 FQNEAQ (reference sequence). The CDR3 reads CASSLSGVSGANVLTF. In nucleotides, the CDR3 is TGTGCCAGCAGCTTATCTGGCGTCTCTGGGGCCAACGTCCTGACTTTC.

The rearrangement uses TRBV15 and TRBJ2-2; 12 bases agree with TRBD2. Germline CDR1 reads LNHNV; CDR2 reads YYDKDF (reference sequence). The length of the CDR3 is 17 residues. The V and J ends lost 0 bases and 3 bases, in that order; junction bases with no gene match: 2. CDR3 protein: CATSRDRLAGDTGELFF. In DNA, the CDR3 is TGTGCCACCAGCAGAGATCGACTAGCGGGGGACACCGGGGAGCTGTTTTTT.

CDR3 sequence reads: CASSISGDGMSPLHF. Written as DNA, the CDR3 is TGTGCCAGTAGTATATCAGGGGACGGAATGTCACCCCTCCACTTT. The chain recombines TRBV19 with TRBJ1-6, with a possible D match to TRBD1 (6 bases). This CDR3 has 15 amino acids. Trimming removed 2 bases from V and 10 bases from J, with 15 bases in between. From germline, CDR1 is LNHDA and CDR2 SQIVND (reference sequence).

The chain joins TRBV7-6 to TRBJ2-7; D not resolved. Germline lookup yields CDR1 SGHVS and CDR2 FNYEAQ. The V gene lost 5 bases and the J gene lost 4 bases, with 12 bases spanning the gap. There are 13 residues in the CDR3. The DNA of the CDR3 is TGTGCCAGCAGCCCTCTACCCCCGTACGAGCAGTACTTC. Translating it yields CASSPLPPYEQYF.

This rearrangement joins TRBV5-1 to TRBJ1-2, with TRBD1 matching over 9 bases. The CDR3 is 14 residues long. Germline loops: CDR1 SGHRS, CDR2 YFSETQ. The V and J ends lost 7 bases and 5 bases, in that order; junction bases with no gene match: 9. The CDR3 loop is CASSTNGQGYGYTF. CDR3 sequence (DNA): TGCGCCAGCTCAACCAACGGACAGGGGTATGGCTACACCTTC.

This clone was detected only a few times. V usage is TRBV30 and J usage is TRBJ2-1; D unclear. The CDR3 contains 11 residues. The V and J ends lost 5 bases and 4 bases respectively, with 6 bases between them. The germline V gene encodes CDR1 GTSNPN and CDR2 SVGIG (reference sequence). The CDR3 is CAWRSYNEQFF. CDR3 nucleotides: TGTGCCTGGCGATCGTACAATGAGCAGTTCTTC.

The chain combines TRBV7-8 with TRBJ1-6, with TRBD1 matching 10 bases. Germline values: CDR1 SGHVS, CDR2 FQNEAQ. Trimming cost V 0 bases and J 6 bases; bases outside gene matches: 5. The CDR3 totals 17 residues. CDR3 in DNA: TGTGCCAGCAGCTTAGCACCCGGGACAGGGGTTAATTCACCCCTCCACTTT. This sequence encodes CASSLAPGTGVNSPLHF.

CDR3 region: CASSGTGDTNEKLFF. The CDR3, as DNA: TGTGCCAGCAGCGGCACAGGGGATACTAATGAAAAACTGTTTTTT. V usage is TRBV5-6 and J usage is TRBJ1-4; 7 bases agree with TRBD1. Germline V gene lookup returns CDR1 SGHDT and CDR2 YYEEEE. The CDR3 runs to 15 residues. Unmatched junction bases numbered 5, after V lost 4 bases and J lost 2 bases.